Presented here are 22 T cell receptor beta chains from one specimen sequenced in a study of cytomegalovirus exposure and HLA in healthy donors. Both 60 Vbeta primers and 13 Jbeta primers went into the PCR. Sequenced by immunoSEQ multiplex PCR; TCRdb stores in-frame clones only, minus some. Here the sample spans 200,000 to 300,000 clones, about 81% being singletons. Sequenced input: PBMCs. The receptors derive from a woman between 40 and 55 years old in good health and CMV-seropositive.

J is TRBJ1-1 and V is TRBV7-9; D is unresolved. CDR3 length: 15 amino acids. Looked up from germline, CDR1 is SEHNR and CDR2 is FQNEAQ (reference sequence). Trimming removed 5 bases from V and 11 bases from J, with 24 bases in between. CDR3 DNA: TGTGCCAGCAGCCCCAGCGATCCGCATACCCAGAGGGCTTTCTTT. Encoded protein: CASSPSDPHTQRAFF.

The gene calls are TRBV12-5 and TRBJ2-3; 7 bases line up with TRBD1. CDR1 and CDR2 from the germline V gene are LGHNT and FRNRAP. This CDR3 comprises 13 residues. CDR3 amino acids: CGSLDRRTDTQYF. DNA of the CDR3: TGTGGATCTTTGGACAGGAGGACAGATACGCAGTATTTT.

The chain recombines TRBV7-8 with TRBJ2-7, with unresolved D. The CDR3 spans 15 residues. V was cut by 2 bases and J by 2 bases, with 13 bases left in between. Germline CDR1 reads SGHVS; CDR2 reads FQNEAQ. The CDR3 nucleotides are TGTGCCAGCAGCTTACTAACAGAGACGACCTACGAGCAGTACTTC. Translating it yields CASSLLTETTYEQYF.

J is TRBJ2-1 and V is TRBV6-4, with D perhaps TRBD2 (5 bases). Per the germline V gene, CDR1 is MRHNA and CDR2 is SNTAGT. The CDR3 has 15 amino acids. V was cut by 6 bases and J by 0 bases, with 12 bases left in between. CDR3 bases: TGTGCCAGCAGGATAGCGCCAAGCTCCTACAATGAGCAGTTCTTC. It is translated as CASRIAPSSYNEQFF.

The chain's CDR3 is CASSNGGREGGKLFF. For the CDR3, the DNA is TGTGCCAGCAGCAATGGAGGTAGGGAAGGAGGAAAACTGTTTTTT. The genes are TRBV5-4 and TRBJ1-4; D is uncertain. The CDR3 extends over 15 amino acids. Germline assignment: CDR1 SGHNT and CDR2 YYREEE (reference sequence). V was pared by 4 bases and J by 10 bases, with 20 bases between. Complete variable domain (other parts from reference TRBV5-4 and TRBJ1-4): ETGVTQSPTHLIKTRGQQVTLRCSSQSGHNTVSWYQQALGQGPQFIFQYYREEENGRGNFPPRFSGLQFPNYSSELNVNALELDDSALYLCASSNGGREGGKLFFGSGTQLSVL.

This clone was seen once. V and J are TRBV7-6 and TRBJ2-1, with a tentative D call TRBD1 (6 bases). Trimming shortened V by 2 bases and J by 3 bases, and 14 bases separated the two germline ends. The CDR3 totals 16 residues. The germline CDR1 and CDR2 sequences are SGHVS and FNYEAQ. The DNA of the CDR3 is TGTGCCAGCAGCTTATCCCCTGGACAGAGCTACAATGAGCAGTTCTTC. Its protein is CASSLSPGQSYNEQFF. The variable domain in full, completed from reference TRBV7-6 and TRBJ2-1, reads GAGVSQSPRYKVTKRGQDVALRCDPISGHVSLYWYRQALGQGPEFLTYFNYEAQQDKSGLPNDRFSAERPEGSISTLTIQRTEQRDSAMYRCASSLSPGQSYNEQFFGPGTRLTVL.

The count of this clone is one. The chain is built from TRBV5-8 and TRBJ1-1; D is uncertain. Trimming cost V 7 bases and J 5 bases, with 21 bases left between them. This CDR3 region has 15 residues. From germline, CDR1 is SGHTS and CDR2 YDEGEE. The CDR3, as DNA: TGTGCCAGCGGACTTAGGTTTATCAAGGGTACTGAAGCTTTCTTT. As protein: CASGLRFIKGTEAFF.

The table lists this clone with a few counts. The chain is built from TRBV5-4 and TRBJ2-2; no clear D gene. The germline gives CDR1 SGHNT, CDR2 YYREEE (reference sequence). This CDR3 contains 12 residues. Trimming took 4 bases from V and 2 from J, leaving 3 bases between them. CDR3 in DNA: TGTGCCAGCAGCCGTAACACCGGGGAGCTGTTTTTT. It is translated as CASSRNTGELFF.

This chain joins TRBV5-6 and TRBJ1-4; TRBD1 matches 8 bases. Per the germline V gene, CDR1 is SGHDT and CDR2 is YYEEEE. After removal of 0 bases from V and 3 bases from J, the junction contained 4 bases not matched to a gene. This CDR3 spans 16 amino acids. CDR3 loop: CASSLDRGVANEKLFF. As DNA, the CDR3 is TGTGCCAGCAGCTTGGACAGGGGGGTGGCTAATGAAAAACTGTTTTTT. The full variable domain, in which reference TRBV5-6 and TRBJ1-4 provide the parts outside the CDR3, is DAGVTQSPTHLIKTRGQQVTLRCSPKSGHDTVSWYQQALGQGPQFIFQYYEEEERQRGNFPDRFSGHQFPNYSSELNVNALLLGDSALYLCASSLDRGVANEKLFFGSGTQLSVL.

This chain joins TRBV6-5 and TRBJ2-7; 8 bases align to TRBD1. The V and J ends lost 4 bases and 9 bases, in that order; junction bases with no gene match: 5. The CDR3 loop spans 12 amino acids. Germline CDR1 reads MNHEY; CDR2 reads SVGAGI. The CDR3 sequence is CASSFDRGSQYF. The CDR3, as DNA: TGTGCCAGCAGTTTCGACAGGGGATCGCAGTACTTC.

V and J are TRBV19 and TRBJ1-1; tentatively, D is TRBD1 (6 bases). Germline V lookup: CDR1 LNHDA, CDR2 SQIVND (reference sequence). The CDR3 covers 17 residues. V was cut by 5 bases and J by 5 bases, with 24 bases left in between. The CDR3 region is CASSPGLQGTGLTEAFF. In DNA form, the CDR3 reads TGTGCCAGTAGTCCCGGCCTACAGGGAACTGGATTGACTGAAGCTTTCTTT.

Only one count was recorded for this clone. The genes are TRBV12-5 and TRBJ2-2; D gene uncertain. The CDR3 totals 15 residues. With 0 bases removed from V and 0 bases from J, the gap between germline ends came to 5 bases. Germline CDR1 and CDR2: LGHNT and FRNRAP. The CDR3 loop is CASGLVASNTGELFF. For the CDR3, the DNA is TGTGCTAGTGGTTTGGTAGCATCGAACACCGGGGAGCTGTTTTTT.

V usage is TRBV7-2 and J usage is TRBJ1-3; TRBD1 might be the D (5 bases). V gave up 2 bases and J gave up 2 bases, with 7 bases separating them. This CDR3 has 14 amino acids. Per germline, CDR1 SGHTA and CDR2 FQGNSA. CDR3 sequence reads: CASSLTGAGNTIYF. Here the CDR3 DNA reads TGTGCCAGCAGCTTAACGGGGGCTGGAAACACCATATATTTT.

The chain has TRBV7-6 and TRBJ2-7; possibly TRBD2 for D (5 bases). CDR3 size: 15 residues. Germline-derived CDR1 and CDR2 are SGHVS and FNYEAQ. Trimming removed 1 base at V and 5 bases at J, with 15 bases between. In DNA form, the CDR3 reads TGTGCCAGCAGCTTAGAGGCGGGTGGAGGCCACGAGCAGTACTTC. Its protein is CASSLEAGGGHEQYF.

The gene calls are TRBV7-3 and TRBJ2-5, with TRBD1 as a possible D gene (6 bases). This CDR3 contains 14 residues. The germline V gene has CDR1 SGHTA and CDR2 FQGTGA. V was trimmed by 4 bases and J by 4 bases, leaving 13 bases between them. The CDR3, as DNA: TGTGCCAGCAGCTCTCAGGGGCGGGTAGAGACCCAGTACTTC. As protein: CASSSQGRVETQYF.

For the CDR3, the DNA is TGTGCCAGCAGTGGCAGCGGGGTAGGAGAGACCCAGTACTTC. Translation: CASSGSGVGETQYF. The chain carries TRBV6-1 and TRBJ2-5; 7 nucleotides align to TRBD2. The CDR3 totals 14 residues. With V trimmed by 4 bases and J by 4 bases, 6 bases remained unmatched. The germline V gene has CDR1 MNHNS and CDR2 SASEGT.

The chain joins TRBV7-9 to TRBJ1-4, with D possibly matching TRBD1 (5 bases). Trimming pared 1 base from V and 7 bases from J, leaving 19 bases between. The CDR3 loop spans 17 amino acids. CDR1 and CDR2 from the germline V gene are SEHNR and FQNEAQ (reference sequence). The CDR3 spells CASSLGTGGAPIEKLFF. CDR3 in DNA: TGTGCCAGCAGCTTAGGAACAGGTGGCGCCCCGATTGAAAAACTGTTTTTT.

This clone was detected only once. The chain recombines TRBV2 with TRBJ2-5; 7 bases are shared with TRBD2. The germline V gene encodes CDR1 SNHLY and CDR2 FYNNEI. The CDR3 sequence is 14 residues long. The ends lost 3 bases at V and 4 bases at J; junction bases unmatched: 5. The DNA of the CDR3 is TGTGCCAGCAGTGAGGCGGGAGTAGGAGAGACCCAGTACTTC. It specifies CASSEAGVGETQYF.

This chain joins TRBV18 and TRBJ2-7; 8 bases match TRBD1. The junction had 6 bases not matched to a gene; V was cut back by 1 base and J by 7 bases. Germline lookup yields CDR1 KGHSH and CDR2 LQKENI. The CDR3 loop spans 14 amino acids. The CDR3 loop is CASSPRDRPGEQYF. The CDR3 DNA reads TGTGCCAGCTCACCACGGGACAGGCCGGGGGAGCAGTACTTC.

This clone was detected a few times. CDR3 amino acids: CASSRISSCPREQYF. The DNA for the CDR3 is TGCGCCAGCAGTCGTATCTCATCTTGTCCGAGGGAGCAGTACTTC. The chain recombines TRBV23-1 with TRBJ2-7; no firm D call. TRBV23-1 is annotated as an ORF whose role is uncertain. The CDR3 has 15 residues. Deletions cut 4 bases from V and 7 bases from J, with 20 bases between.

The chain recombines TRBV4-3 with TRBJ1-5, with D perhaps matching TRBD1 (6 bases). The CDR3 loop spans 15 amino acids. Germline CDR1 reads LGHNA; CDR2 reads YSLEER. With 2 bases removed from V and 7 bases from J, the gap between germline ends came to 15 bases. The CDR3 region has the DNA TGCGCCAGCAGCCAAACACAGGGAACTCGGCAGCCCCAGCATTTT. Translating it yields CASSQTQGTRQPQHF.

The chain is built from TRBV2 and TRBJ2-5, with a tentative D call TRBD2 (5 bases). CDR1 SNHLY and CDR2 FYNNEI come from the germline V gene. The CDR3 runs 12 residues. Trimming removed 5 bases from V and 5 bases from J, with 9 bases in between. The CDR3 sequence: CASSLASETQYF. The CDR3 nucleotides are TGTGCCAGCAGTTTAGCGTCGGAGACCCAGTACTTC.